This TCR beta chain was identified in a study of blood T cells in healthy people across ages. Regarding the study as a whole: Higher diversity, along with more naive CD4+ cells, distinguished long-lived donors from aged donors. Per-million-T-cell TCR beta diversity fell roughly linearly with age.

A second PCR, run for roughly 7 to 12 cycles, used a sample-barcoded 5' primer plus a J-beta primer mix. Every sample gave at least 3 million paired-end reads containing CDR3. TCRdb re-called the 5' RACE reads through MiXCR, storing one row per CDR3 protein. This sample has almost 1 million distinct CDR3 sequences, with roughly 50% found just once. V was pared by 5 bases and J by 1 base, with 7 bases of the junction left unmatched. Germline V lookup: CDR1 MDHEN, CDR2 SYDVKM. There are 15 residues in the CDR3. Regarding this clonotype: The antigen is unknown.

V and J are TRBV28 and TRBJ2-5; 7 bases match TRBD1. Material: blood. The TCR comes from a woman in her sixties in good health. CDR3 nucleotide sequence: TGTGCCAGCAGTCCCGCAGGGGGTGGCCAAGAGACCCAGTACTTC. It translates to CASSPAGGGQETQYF.